In its sample, the clone carrying this TCR beta chain was seen many times. Antigen specificity is unknown. Together with a sample-barcoded 5' primer, a J-beta primer mix was included in a second PCR lasting roughly 6 to 12 cycles. Each cDNA molecule received a tag from a template-switch adaptor that had 12 random nucleotides. TCRdb used MiXCR to reprocess the 5' RACE reads, holding one entry per CDR3 protein. The sample has roughly 900,000 distinct CDR3 sequences, about 30% seen once; the top ten hold approximately 15%. This record comes from a study of blood T cells in healthy people across ages. This CDR3 has 16 residues. CDR1 ENHRY and CDR2 SYGVKD come from the germline V gene. The V end was cut by 2 bases, the J end by 2 bases, with 13 bases between. Study conclusions and caveats: Those diversity estimates obtained from one million T cells were thought to be underestimates.

The clonotype originates from a woman of 80 years or more in good health. The sample consisted of blood. The V and J genes are TRBV10-3 and TRBJ2-1; tentative D call: TRBD1 (6 bases). The CDR3 bases are TGTGCCATCAGTGAGGGGGGCAGGGGTACCTACAATGAGCAGTTCTTC. The encoded protein is CAISEGGRGTYNEQFF.